This T cell receptor (beta chain) originates from a study of long-term antiretroviral therapy in people with HIV. The CDR3 runs 15 residues. The V gene lost 3 bases and the J gene lost 0 bases, with 10 bases spanning the gap. Germline CDR1 SEHNR, CDR2 FQNEAQ (reference sequence). Researchers report immunoSEQ v3.0 was run at survey level. Sequencing was intended to reach about 35,000-50,000 T-cell genomes per sample. The table came from immunoSEQ multiplex PCR; TCRdb's copy has only in-frame clones and leaves some out. The repertoire consists of 20,000 to 25,000 clones, with around 83% occurring once and the leading ten covering around 6%.

The TCR comes from a woman aged 25 to 39 with HIV. The sample in question was unsorted PBMCs, obtained 0.2 years after starting antiretroviral therapy. The chain couples TRBV7-9 to TRBJ2-3; D gene unclear. Here the CDR3 reads CASSFYAASTDTQYF. The CDR3 nucleotides read TGTGCCAGCAGCTTTTACGCAGCCAGCACAGATACGCAGTATTTT.